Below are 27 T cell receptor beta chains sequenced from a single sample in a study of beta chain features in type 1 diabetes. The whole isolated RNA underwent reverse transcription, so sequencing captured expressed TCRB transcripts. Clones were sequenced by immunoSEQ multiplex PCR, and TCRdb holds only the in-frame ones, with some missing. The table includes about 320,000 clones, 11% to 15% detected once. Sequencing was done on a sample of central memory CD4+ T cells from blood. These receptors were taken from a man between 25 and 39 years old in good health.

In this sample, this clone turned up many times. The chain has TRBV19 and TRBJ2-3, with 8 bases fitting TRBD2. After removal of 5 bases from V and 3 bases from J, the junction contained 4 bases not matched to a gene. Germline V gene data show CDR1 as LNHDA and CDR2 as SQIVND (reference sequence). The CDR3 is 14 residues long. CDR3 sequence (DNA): TGTGCCAGTAGTCGGGGGGGCCCTACAGATACGCAGTATTTT. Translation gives CASSRGGPTDTQYF. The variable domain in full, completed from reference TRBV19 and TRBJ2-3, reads DGGITQSPKYLFRKEGQNVTLSCEQNLNHDAMYWYRQDPGQGLRLIYYSQIVNDFQKGDIAEGYSVSREKKESFPLTVTSAQKNPTAFYLCASSRGGPTDTQYFGPGTRLTVL.

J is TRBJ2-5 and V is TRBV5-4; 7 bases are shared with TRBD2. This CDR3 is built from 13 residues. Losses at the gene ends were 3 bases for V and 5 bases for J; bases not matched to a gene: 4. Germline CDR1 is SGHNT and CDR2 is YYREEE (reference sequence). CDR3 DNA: TGTGCCAGCAGCTCCGGACTAGATGAGACCCAGTACTTC. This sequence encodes CASSSGLDETQYF.

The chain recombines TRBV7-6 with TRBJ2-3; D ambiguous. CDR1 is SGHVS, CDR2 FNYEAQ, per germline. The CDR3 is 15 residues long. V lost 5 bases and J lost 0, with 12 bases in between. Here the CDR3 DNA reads TGTGCCAGCAGCAAAAACTACGCTAGCACAGATACGCAGTATTTT. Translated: CASSKNYASTDTQYF.

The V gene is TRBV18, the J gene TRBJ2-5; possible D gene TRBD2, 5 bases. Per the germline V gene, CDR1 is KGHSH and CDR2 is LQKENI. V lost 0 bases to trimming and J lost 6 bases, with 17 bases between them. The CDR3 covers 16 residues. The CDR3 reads CASSPPVRGLMKTQYF. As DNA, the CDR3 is TGTGCCAGCTCACCACCGGTTCGGGGATTGATGAAGACCCAGTACTTC.

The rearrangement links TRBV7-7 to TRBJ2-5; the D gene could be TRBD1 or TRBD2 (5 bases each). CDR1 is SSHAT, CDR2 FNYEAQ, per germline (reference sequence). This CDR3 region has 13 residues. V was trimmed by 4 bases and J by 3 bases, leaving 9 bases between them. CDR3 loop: CASSSGPEETQYF. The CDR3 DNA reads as TGTGCCAGCAGCTCGGGGCCCGAAGAGACCCAGTACTTC.

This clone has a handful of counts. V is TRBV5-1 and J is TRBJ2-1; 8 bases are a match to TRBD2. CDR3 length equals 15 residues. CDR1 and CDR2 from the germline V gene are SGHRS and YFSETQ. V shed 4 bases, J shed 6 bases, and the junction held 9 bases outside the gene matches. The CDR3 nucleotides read TGCGCCAGCAGCGTTAGTGGACTAGCTGCCAATGAGCAGTTCTTC. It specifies CASSVSGLAANEQFF.

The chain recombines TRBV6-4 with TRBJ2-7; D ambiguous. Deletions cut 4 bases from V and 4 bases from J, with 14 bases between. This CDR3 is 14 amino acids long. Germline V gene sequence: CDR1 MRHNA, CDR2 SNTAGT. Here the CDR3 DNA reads TGTGCCAGCAGTGCCCACCAGGCAGTGTACGAGCAGTACGTC. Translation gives CASSAHQAVYEQYV.

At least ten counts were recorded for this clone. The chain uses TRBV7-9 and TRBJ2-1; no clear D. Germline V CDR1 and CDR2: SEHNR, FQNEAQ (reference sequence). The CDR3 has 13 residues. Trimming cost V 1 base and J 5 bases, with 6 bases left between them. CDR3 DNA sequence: TGTGCCAGCAGCTTAGAGAGGAACAATGAGCAGTTCTTC. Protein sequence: CASSLERNNEQFF.

The CDR3 region is CASSLESIYEQYF. Here the CDR3 DNA reads TGTGCCAGCAGCTTAGAGTCTATCTACGAGCAGTACTTC. This rearrangement joins TRBV7-2 to TRBJ2-7, with D uncertain. Germline loops: CDR1 SGHTA, CDR2 FQGNSA. Trimming removed 1 base from V and 3 bases from J, with 7 bases in between. CDR3 size: 13 residues.

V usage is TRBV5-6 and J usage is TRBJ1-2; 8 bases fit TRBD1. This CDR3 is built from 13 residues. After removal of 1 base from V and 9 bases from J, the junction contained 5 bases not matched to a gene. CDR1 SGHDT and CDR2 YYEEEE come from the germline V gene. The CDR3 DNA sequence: TGTGCCAGCAGCTTGACCGGGACAGGTCGCTACACCTTC. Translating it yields CASSLTGTGRYTF.

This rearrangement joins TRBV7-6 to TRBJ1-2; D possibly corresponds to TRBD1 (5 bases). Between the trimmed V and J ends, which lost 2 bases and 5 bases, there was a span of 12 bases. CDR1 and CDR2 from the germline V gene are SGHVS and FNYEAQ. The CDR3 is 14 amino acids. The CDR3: CASSLQQGSYGYTF. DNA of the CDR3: TGTGCCAGCAGCTTACAGCAGGGTTCGTATGGCTACACCTTC.

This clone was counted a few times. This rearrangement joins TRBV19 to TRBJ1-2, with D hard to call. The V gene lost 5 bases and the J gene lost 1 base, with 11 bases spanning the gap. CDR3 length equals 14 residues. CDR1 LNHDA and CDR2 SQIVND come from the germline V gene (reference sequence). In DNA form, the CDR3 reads TGTGCCAGTAGTCGAACGGGCAATAACTATGGCTACACCTTC. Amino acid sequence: CASSRTGNNYGYTF.

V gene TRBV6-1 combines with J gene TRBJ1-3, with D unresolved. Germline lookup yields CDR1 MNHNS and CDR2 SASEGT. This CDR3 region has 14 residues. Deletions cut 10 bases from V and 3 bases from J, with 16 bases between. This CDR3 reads CAIDLRGDGNTIYF. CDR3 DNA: TGTGCCATCGATCTGCGGGGAGATGGAAACACCATATATTTT.

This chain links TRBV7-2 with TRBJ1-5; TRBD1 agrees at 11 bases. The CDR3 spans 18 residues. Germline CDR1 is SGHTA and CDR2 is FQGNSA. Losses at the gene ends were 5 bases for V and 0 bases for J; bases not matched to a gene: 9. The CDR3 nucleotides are TGTGCCAGCAGCCCCGGGACAGGGGGACCTTATAGCAATCAGCCCCAGCATTTT. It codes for CASSPGTGGPYSNQPQHF. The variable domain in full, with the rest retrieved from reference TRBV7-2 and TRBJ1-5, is GAGVSQSPSNKVTEKGKDVELRCDPISGHTALYWYRQSLGQGLEFLIYFQGNSAPDKSGLPSDRFSAERTGGSVSTLTIQRTQQEDSAVYLCASSPGTGGPYSNQPQHFGDGTRLSIL.

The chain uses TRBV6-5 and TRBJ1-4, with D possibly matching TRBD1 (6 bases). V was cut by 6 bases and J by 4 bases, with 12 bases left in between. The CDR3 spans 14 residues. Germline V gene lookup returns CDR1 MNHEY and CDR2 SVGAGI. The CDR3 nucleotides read TGTGCCAGCAGAGAGGGGGGTCTTAATGAAAAACTGTTTTTT. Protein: CASREGGLNEKLFF.

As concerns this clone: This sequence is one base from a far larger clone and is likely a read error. CDR3 nucleotides: TGTGCCTGGAGGGGGACAGGGGGCTATGGCTACACCTTC. Protein: CAWRGTGGYGYTF. The chain combines TRBV30 with TRBJ1-2, with TRBD1 matching over 11 bases. The germline CDR1 and CDR2 sequences are GTSNPN and SVGIG (reference sequence). V was pared by 3 bases and J by 4 bases, with 1 base of the junction left unmatched. The CDR3 runs 13 residues.

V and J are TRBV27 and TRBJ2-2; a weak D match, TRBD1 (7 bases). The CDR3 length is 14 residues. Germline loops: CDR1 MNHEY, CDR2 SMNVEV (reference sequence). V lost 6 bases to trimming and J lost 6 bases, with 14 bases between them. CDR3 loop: CASRHTGEAGELFF. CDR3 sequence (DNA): TGTGCCAGCAGACATACAGGGGAGGCCGGGGAGCTGTTTTTT.

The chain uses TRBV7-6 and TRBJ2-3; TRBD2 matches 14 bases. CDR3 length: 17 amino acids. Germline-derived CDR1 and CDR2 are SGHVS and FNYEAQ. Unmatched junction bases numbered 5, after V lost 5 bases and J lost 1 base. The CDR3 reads CASSGGLAGDGTDTQYF. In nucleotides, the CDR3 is TGTGCCAGCAGCGGGGGACTAGCGGGAGACGGCACAGATACGCAGTATTTT.

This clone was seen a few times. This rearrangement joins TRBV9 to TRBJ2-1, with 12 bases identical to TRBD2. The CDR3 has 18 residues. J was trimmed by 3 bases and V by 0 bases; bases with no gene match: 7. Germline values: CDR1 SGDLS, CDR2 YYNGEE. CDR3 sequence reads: CASSVVPTSGRHYNEQFF. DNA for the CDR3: TGTGCCAGCAGCGTAGTTCCTACTAGCGGGAGGCACTACAATGAGCAGTTCTTC.

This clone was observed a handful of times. CDR3 coding DNA: TGTGCCAGCAGTTACTTCGGCTCTCGCACCGGGGAGCTGTTTTTT. Translated, it gives CASSYFGSRTGELFF. J is TRBJ2-2 and V is TRBV6-5, with D unresolved. CDR1 is MNHEY, CDR2 SVGAGI, per germline. The length of the CDR3 is 15 residues. With 1 base removed from V and 4 bases from J, the gap between germline ends came to 10 bases.

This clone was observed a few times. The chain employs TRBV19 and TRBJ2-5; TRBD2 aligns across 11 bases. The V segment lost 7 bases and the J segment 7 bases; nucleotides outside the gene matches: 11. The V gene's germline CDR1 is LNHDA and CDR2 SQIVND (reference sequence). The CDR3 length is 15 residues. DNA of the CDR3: TGTGCCAGTACCGTGGGGACTAGCGGCGTTGTGACCCAGTACTTC. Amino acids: CASTVGTSGVVTQYF.

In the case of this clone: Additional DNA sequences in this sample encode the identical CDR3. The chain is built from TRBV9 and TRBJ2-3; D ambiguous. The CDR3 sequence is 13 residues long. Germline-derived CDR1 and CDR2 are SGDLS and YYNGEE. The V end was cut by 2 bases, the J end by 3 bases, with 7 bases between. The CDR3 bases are TGTGCCAGCAGCGTCAGATTTACAGATACGCAGTATTTT. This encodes CASSVRFTDTQYF.

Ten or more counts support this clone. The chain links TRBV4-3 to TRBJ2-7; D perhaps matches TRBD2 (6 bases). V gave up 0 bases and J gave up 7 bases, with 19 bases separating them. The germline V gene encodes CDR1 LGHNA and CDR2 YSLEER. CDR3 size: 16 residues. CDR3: CASSQDCKAGSLEQYV. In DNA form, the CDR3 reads TGCGCCAGCAGCCAAGATTGTAAAGCGGGCAGCTTGGAGCAGTACGTC.

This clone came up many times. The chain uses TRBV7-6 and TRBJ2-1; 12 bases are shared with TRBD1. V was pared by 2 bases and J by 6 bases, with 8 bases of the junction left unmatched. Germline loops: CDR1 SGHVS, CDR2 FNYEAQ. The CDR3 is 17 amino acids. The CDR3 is CASSLLGWGQGANEQFF. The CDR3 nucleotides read TGTGCCAGCAGCTTATTGGGTTGGGGACAGGGGGCCAATGAGCAGTTCTTC. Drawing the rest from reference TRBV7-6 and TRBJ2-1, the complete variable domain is GAGVSQSPRYKVTKRGQDVALRCDPISGHVSLYWYRQALGQGPEFLTYFNYEAQQDKSGLPNDRFSAERPEGSISTLTIQRTEQRDSAMYRCASSLLGWGQGANEQFFGPGTRLTVL.

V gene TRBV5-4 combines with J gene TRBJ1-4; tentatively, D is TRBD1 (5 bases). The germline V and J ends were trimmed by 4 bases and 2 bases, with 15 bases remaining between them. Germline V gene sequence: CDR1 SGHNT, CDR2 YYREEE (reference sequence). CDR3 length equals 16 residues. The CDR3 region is CASSLFIQGTNEKLFF. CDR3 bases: TGTGCCAGCAGCCTCTTTATCCAGGGCACTAATGAAAAACTGTTTTTT.

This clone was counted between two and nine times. DNA of the CDR3: TGTGCCTGGAGCGCCGGACTAGCGGGAAGCGCAGATACGCAGTATTTT. Translating it yields CAWSAGLAGSADTQYF. V is TRBV30 and J is TRBJ2-3; 12 bases fit TRBD2. The CDR3 sequence is 16 residues long. After removal of 3 bases from V and 4 bases from J, the junction contained 8 bases not matched to a gene. In germline, CDR1 is GTSNPN, CDR2 SVGIG (reference sequence).

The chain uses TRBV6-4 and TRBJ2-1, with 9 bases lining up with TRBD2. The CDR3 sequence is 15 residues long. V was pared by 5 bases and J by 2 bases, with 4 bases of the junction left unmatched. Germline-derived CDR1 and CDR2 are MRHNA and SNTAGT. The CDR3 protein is CASSPTSGPYNEQFF. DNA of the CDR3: TGTGCCAGCAGTCCTACTAGCGGGCCCTACAATGAGCAGTTCTTC.